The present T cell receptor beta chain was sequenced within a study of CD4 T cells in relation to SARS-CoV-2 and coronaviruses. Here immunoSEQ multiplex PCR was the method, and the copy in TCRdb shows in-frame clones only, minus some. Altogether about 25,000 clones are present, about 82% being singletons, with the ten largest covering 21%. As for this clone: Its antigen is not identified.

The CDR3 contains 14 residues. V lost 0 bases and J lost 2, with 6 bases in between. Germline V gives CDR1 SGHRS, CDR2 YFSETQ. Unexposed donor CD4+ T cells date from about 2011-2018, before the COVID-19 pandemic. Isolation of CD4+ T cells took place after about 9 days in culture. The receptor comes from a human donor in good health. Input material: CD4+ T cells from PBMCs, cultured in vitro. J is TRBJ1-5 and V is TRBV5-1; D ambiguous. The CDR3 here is CASSLDLGNQPQHF. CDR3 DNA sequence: TGCGCCAGCAGCTTGGATCTGGGCAATCAGCCCCAGCATTTT.